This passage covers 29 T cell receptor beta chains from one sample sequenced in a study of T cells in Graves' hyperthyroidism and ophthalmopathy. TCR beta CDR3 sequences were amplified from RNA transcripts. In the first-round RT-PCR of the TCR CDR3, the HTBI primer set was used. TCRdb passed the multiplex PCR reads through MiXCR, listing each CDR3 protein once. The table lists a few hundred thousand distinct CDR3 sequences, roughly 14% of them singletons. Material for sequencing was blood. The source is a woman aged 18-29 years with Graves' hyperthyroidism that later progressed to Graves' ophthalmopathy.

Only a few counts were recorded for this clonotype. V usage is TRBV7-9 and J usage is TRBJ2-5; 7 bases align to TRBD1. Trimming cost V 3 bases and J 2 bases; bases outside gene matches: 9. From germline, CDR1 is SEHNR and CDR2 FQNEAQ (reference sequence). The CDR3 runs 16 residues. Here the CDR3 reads CASSFSWTGRQETQYF. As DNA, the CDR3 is TGTGCCAGCAGCTTTTCCTGGACAGGACGACAAGAGACCCAGTACTTC.

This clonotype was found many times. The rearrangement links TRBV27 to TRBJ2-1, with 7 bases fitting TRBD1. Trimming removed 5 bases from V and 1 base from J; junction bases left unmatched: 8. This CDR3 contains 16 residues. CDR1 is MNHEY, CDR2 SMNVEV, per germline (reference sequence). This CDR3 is CASSLTGPPSYNEQFF. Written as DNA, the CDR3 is TGTGCCAGCAGTCTGACAGGGCCGCCTTCCTACAATGAGCAGTTCTTC.

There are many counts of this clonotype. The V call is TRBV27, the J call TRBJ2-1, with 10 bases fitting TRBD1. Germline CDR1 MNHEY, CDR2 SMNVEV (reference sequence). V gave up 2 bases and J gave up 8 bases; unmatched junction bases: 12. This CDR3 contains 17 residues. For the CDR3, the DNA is TGTGCCAGCAGTTTAACCAACCTGTGGGACAGGGGCGATGAGCAGTTCTTC. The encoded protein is CASSLTNLWDRGDEQFF.

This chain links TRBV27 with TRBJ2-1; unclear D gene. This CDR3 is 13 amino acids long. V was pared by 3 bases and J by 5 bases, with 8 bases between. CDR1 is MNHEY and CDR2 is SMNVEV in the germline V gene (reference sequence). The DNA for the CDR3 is TGTGCCAGCAGTTTGTCCCTGAACAATGAGCAGTTCTTC. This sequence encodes CASSLSLNNEQFF.

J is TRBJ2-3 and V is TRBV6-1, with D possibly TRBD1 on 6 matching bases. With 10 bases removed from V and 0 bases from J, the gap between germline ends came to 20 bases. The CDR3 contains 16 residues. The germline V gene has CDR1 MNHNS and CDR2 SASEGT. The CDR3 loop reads CATRGKDRWSTDTQYF. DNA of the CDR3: TGTGCCACCAGGGGAAAAGACAGGTGGAGCACAGATACGCAGTATTTT.

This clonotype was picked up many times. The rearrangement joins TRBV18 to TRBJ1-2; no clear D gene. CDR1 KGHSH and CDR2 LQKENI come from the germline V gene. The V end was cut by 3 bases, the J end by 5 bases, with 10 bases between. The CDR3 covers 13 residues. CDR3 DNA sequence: TGTGCCAGCTCACCTCGAGGAGCTTATGGCTACACCTTC. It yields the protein CASSPRGAYGYTF.

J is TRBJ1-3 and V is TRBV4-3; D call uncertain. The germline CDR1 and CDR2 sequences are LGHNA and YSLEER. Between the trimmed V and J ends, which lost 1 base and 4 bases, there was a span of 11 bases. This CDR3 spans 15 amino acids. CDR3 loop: CASSQGGSQGNTIYF. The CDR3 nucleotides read TGCGCCAGCAGCCAAGGAGGGAGTCAGGGAAACACCATATATTTT.

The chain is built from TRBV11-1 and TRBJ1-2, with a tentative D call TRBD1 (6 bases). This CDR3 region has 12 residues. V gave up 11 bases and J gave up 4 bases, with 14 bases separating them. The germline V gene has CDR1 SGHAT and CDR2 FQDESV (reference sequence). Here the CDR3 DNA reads TGTGCCGTATCGGGACACTTCTATGGCTACACCTTC. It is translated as CAVSGHFYGYTF.

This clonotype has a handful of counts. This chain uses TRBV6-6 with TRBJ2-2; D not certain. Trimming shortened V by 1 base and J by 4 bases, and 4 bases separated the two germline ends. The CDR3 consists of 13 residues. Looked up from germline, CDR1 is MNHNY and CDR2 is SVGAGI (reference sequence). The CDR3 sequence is CASSYYLTGELFF. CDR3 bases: TGTGCCAGCAGTTACTACCTCACCGGGGAGCTGTTTTTT.

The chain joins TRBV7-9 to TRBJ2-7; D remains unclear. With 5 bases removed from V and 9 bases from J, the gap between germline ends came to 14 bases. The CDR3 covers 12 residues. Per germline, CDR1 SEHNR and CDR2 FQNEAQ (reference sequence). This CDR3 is CASSHEGRGQYF. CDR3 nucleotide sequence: TGTGCCAGCAGCCACGAAGGACGAGGGCAGTACTTC.

The CDR3 DNA sequence: TGTGCCAGTAGTACCCTCCGACAGGGTTGGAGCTACGAGCAGTACTTC. Translated, it gives CASSTLRQGWSYEQYF. The chain is built from TRBV19 and TRBJ2-7; 7 nucleotides align to TRBD1. Germline CDR1 LNHDA, CDR2 SQIVND (reference sequence). This CDR3 region has 16 residues. Unmatched junction bases numbered 12, after V lost 4 bases and J lost 3 bases.

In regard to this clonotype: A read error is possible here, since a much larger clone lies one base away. CDR3 sequence: CASSPGNQPQRF. In DNA form, the CDR3 reads TGTGCCAGCTCACCAGGCAATCAGCCCCAGCGTTTT. This sequence joins TRBV18 and TRBJ1-5; D gene uncertain. CDR3 size: 12 residues. CDR1 and CDR2 from the germline V gene are KGHSH and LQKENI.

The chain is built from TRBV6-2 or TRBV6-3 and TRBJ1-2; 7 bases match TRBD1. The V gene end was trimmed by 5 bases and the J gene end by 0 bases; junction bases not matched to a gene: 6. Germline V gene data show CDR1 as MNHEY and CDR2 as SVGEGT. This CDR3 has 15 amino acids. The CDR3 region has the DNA TGTGCCAGCAGTAGGGGACAGCCAGCTAACTATGGCTACACCTTC. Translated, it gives CASSRGQPANYGYTF.

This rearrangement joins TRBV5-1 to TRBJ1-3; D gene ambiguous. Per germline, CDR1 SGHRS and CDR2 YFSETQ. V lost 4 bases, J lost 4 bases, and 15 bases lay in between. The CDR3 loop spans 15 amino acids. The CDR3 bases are TGCGCCAGCAGCGCGACCCCGGACGGCGGAAACACCATATATTTT. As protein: CASSATPDGGNTIYF. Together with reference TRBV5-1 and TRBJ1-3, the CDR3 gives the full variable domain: KAGVTQTPRYLIKTRGQQVTLSCSPISGHRSVSWYQQTPGQGLQFLFEYFSETQRNKGNFPGRFSGRQFSNSRSEMNVSTLELGDSALYLCASSATPDGGNTIYFGEGSWLTVV.

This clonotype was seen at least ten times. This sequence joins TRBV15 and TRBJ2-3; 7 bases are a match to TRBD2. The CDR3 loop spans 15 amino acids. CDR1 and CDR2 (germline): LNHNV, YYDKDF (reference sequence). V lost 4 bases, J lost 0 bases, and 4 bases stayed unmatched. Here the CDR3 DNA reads TGTGCCACCAGCAACGAGCGGGAAAGCACAGATACGCAGTATTTT. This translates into CATSNERESTDTQYF. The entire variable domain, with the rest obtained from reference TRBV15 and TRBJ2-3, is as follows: DAMVIQNPRYQVTQFGKPVTLSCSQTLNHNVMYWYQQKSSQAPKLLFHYYDKDFNNEADTPDNFQSRRPNTSFCFLDIRSPGLGDTAMYLCATSNERESTDTQYFGPGTRLTVL.

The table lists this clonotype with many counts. As DNA, the CDR3 is TGTGCCAGCAGTTGGGACTCTCCTACAGATACGCAGTATTTT. It yields the protein CASSWDSPTDTQYF. This chain connects TRBV28 to TRBJ2-3, with TRBD2 as a possible D gene (6 bases). This CDR3 has 14 amino acids. Trimming took 4 bases from V and 3 from J, leaving 11 bases between them. CDR1 and CDR2 from the germline V gene are MDHEN and SYDVKM.

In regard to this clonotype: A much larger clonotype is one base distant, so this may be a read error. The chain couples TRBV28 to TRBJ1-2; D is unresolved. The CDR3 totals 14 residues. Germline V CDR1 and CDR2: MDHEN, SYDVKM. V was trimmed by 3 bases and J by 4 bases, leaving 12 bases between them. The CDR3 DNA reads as TGTGCCAGCAGTTTTGGCGGGAATCCCTATGGCTACACCTTC. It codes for CASSFGGNPYGYTF.

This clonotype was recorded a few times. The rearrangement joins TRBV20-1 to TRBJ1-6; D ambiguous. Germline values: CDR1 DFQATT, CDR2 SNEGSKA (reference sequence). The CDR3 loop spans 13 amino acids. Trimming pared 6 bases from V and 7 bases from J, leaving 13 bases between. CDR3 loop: CSAETSSNSPLHF. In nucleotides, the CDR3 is TGCAGTGCGGAAACATCAAGCAATTCACCCCTCCACTTT.

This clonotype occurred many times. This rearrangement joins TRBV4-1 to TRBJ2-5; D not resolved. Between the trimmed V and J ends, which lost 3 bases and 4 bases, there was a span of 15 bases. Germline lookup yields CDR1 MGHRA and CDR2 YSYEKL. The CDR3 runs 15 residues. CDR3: CASSHGRMTGETQYF. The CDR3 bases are TGCGCCAGCAGCCATGGAAGGATGACTGGAGAGACCCAGTACTTC.

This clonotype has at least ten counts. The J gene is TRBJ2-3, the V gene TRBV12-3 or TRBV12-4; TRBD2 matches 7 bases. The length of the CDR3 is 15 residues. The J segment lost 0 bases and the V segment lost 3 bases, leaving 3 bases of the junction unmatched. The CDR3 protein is CASSFQRGSTDTQYF. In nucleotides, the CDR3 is TGTGCCAGCAGTTTTCAGCGGGGAAGCACAGATACGCAGTATTTT.

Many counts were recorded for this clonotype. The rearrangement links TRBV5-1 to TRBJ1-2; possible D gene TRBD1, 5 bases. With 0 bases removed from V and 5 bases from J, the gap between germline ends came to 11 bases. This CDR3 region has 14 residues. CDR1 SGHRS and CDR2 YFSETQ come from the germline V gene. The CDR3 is CASSLEAGTYGYTF. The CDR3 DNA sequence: TGCGCCAGCAGCTTGGAAGCGGGGACGTATGGCTACACCTTC.

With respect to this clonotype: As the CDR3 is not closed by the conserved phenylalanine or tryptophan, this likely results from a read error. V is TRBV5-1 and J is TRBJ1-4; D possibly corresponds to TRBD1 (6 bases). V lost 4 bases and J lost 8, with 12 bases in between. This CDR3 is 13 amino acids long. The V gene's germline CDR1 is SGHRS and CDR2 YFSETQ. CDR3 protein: CASSEDSSEKLFS. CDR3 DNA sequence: TGCGCCAGCAGCGAGGACAGCTCAGAAAAACTGTTTTCT.

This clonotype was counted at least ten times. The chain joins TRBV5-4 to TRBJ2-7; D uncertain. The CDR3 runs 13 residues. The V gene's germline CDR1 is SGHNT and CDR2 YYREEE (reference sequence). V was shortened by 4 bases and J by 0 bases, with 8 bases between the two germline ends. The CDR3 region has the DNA TGTGCCAGCAGCGACCGGAGCTCCTACGAGCAGTACTTC. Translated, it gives CASSDRSSYEQYF.

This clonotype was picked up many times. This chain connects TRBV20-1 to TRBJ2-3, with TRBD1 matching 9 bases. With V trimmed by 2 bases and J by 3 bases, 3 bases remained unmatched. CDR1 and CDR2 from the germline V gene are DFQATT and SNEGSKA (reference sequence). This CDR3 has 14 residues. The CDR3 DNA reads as TGCAGTGCTAGAACCGGGACAGGGACAGATACGCAGTATTTT. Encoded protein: CSARTGTGTDTQYF.

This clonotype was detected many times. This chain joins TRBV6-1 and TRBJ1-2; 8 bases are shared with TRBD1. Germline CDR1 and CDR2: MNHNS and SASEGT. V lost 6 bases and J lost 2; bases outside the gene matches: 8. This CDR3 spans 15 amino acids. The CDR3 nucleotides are TGTGCCAGCAGCCACCCGACAGGGGCAAACTATGGCTACACCTTC. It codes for CASSHPTGANYGYTF.

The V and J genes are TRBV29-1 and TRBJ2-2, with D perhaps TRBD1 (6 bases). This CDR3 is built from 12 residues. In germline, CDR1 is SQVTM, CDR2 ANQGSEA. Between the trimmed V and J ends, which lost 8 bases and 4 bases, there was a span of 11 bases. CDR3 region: CSSTGPTGELFF. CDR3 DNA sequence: TGCAGCTCTACAGGGCCCACCGGGGAGCTGTTTTTT.

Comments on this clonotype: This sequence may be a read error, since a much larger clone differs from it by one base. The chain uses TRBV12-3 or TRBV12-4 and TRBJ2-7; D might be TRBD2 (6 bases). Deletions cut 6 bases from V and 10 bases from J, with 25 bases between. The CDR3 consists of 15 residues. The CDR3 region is CASSRLGAGSSDQYF. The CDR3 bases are TGTGCCAGCAGCCGGTTGGGAGCGGGCTCCAGTGATCAGTACTTC.

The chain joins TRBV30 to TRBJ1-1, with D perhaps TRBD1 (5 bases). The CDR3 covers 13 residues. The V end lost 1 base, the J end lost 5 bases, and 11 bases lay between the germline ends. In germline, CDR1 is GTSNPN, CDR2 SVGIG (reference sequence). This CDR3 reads CAWSASWGTEAFF. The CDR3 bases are TGTGCCTGGAGTGCGTCCTGGGGGACTGAAGCTTTCTTT.

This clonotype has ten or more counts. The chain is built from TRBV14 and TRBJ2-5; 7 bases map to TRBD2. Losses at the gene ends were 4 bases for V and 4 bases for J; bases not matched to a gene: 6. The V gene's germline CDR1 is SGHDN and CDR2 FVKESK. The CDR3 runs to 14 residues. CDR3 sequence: CASSRGSRPETQYF. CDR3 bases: TGTGCCAGCAGCCGCGGGAGTCGGCCAGAGACCCAGTACTTC.